This T cell receptor (beta chain) was sequenced for a study of TIL therapy for anti-PD-1-resistant metastatic lung cancer (dated by TCRdb to the early 2020s). Study-wide context: Tumors were harvested prior to any PD-1/PD-L1 blockade, after which nivolumab was administered to patients, and lymphodepletion, expanded TIL infusion and IL-2 were given to patients who progressed. Among the enrolled patients, the median age was approximately 54 years (range about 35-75), and the median tumor PD-L1 proportion score was 4.5% to 7.5%. A median non-synonymous tumor mutation burden of over 1.2 mutations per megabase was determined across the cohort by whole-exome sequencing. The cohort was composed predominantly of lung adenocarcinoma, with four EGFR-mutant and two ALK-rearranged tumors included, and half of patients were identified as current or former smokers. T cell receptor beta sequencing of tumor and peripheral blood was used to follow clonotypes across the tumor, the expanded TIL product and serial blood samples.

A remark on this clone: Its antigen is unknown. No qualities accompany the bases; no much larger clone lies one base away.

Reading the label with the study, this specimen's time point is: pre-treatment sample, taken before nivolumab and TIL therapy. Adults with stage 4 NSCLC were enrolled from late 2017 to early 2020 in a dual-center phase I trial. Samples were obtained from a single-arm, open-label phase I trial in which tumor-infiltrating lymphocyte therapy with nivolumab was evaluated in advanced non-small cell lung cancer. Blood mononuclear cells were isolated from EDTA tubes by Ficoll gradient and were snap-frozen as pellets, and DNA was extracted with a Qiagen mini-prep kit. The germline V gene yields LGHNT for CDR1 and FRNRAP for CDR2. There are 13 amino acids in the CDR3, from cysteine to phenylalanine inclusive. Only the CDR3 portion is preserved as DNA: 39 bases, with reading frame beginning at the first base. Deletion took 6 bases off V and 2 bases off J, with a span of 7 bases between the germline ends. Using bias-controlled multiplex PCR with the immunoSEQ v3 hsTCRB kit, the TCR beta CDR3 regions were amplified from genomic DNA. TCR libraries were sequenced on an Illumina NextSeq 500 to 2 million or so read pairs for survey level or roughly 5-6.5 million for deep level. The source study handled its data this way. The immunoSEQ Analyzer software assigned V, D and J genes, filtered out non-productive sequences, and reported clonality. Repertoires were compared by productive Simpson clonality and by the Morisita overlap index of productive TRB rearrangements between infused TIL and blood. The absolute count of a clonotype in blood was estimated by multiplying the lymphocyte count by the CD3+ fraction and by the productive frequency of the clone. Here the immuneACCESS table is served through TCRdb, limited to in-frame sequences with V and J called. Missing clones are a known gap in these copies; in checked studies unresolved V genes cover under half, and the rest lacks a known reason. Clonal size and the V and J genes are those of that table, whereas D and trimming came from the DNA. In this sample the table shows some 57,000 clones, around 90% of which occur a single time. The top ten clones comprise 2.5% to 3% of the sample.

Results the study describes overall, beyond this receptor: The baseline peripheral repertoire was partially replaced by infused TIL clonotypes, which then decayed over months, and no apparent association between persistence and response was found. The study protocol defined all tumor marker inferences as exploratory. The cohort was highly selected, including more treatment-naive, never-smoker and oncogene-addicted patients than is typical, which limits generalizability.

This sequence uses TRBV12-5 and TRBJ2-2; too little of a D gene remains to name it. This sequence originates from a person between 30 and 80 years old with non-small cell lung cancer. Sequenced material: blood, taken at baseline. The CDR3 has the sequence CASGRVNTGELFF. The DNA sequence is given as TGTGCTAGTGGACGAGTTAACACCGGGGAGCTGTTTTTT.